This T cell receptor beta chain is from a study of early T cells in non-severe SARS-CoV-2 infection. In TCRdb, the 5' RACE reads were re-called with MiXCR into one record per CDR3 protein. The sample yields around 50,000 distinct CDR3 sequences, roughly 12% seen once. This clonotype was picked up many times. Trimming stripped 5 bases from V and 1 base from J, with 11 bases between. This CDR3 has 15 amino acids. The germline V gene has CDR1 SNHLY and CDR2 FYNNEI. The sequence was obtained from an adult who was a healthcare worker with PCR-confirmed SARS-CoV-2 infection or an uninfected control (not recorded which). Sequencing input: whole blood. The chain joins TRBV2 to TRBJ2-2, with a possible D match to TRBD1 (5 bases). In nucleotides, the CDR3 is TGTGCCAGCAGTCTACCAGGACAGAACACCGGGGAGCTGTTTTTT. It specifies CASSLPGQNTGELFF.